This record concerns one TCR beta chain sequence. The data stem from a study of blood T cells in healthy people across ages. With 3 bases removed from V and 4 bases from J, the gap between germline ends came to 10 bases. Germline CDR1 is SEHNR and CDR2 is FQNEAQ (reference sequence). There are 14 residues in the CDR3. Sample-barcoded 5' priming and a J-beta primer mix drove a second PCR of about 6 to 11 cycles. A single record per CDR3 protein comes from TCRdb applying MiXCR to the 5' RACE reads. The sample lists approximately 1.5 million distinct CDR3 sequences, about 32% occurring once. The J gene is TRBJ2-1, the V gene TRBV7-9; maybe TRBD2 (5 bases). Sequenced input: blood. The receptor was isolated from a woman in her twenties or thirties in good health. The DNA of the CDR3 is TGTGCCAGCAGCTTGTGGGAGAAATACAATGAGCAGTTCTTC. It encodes CASSLWEKYNEQFF.